These 4 T cell receptor beta chains were all obtained from the same sample, sequenced in a study of blood T cell repertoires in COVID-19. Assay: immunoSEQ multiplex PCR; the TCRdb copy retains only in-frame clones and omits some. This table has 60,000 or so clones, about nine tenths appearing once. Sequenced: peripheral blood. The receptors derive from a human donor with active COVID-19. The donor label of this sample is uncertain.

The chain is built from TRBV5-4 and TRBJ2-5; a weak D match, TRBD1 (6 bases). Germline V gene lookup returns CDR1 SGHNT and CDR2 YYREEE (reference sequence). Trimming removed 2 bases from V and 2 bases from J, with 13 bases in between. The CDR3 sequence is 15 residues long. CDR3 coding DNA: TGTGCCAGCAGCTTAACTACAGGGTTTCAAGAGACCCAGTACTTC. It yields the protein CASSLTTGFQETQYF.

J is TRBJ1-2 and V is TRBV19; 7 bases agree with TRBD1. Trimming cost V 10 bases and J 5 bases; bases outside gene matches: 7. This CDR3 region has 12 residues. Germline CDR1 reads LNHDA; CDR2 reads SQIVND (reference sequence). The CDR3, as DNA: TGTGCCACCAAGGAGGGGGCTTATGGCTACACCTTC. This translates into CATKEGAYGYTF.

This chain links TRBV27 with TRBJ2-1, with 9 bases identical to TRBD2. Germline values: CDR1 MNHEY, CDR2 SMNVEV (reference sequence). The CDR3 totals 15 residues. The V segment lost 3 bases and the J segment 6 bases; nucleotides outside the gene matches: 6. Here the CDR3 reads CASSLRETSGNEQFF. The CDR3 DNA follows: TGTGCCAGCAGTTTGAGGGAGACTAGCGGCAATGAGCAGTTCTTC.

The J gene is TRBJ2-7, the V gene TRBV29-1; D perhaps matches TRBD2 (7 bases). V lost 7 bases and J 4 bases, leaving 20 bases between the germline ends. Looked up from germline, CDR1 is SQVTM and CDR2 is ANQGSEA. The CDR3 is made up of 14 amino acids. The CDR3 here is CSALLGGAWYEQYF. The CDR3 nucleotides are TGCAGCGCCCTGCTGGGGGGGGCTTGGTACGAGCAGTACTTC.